The text below deals with one T cell receptor beta chain. Germline CDR1 SGHVS, CDR2 FQNEAQ. Unmatched junction bases numbered 9, after V lost 5 bases and J lost 6 bases. The CDR3 totals 14 residues. The data originate from a study of cytomegalovirus exposure and HLA in healthy donors. PCR employed 60 Vbeta and 13 Jbeta primers. Assay used: immunoSEQ multiplex PCR; TCRdb lists only in-frame clones, some missing. Recorded for this sample: about 200,000 clones. The sequenced sample consisted of PBMCs. The J gene is TRBJ2-7, the V gene TRBV7-8; TRBD1 matches at 8 bases. This TCR derives from a boy younger than 18 in good health and CMV-seronegative. In nucleotides, the CDR3 is TGTGCCAGCAGCCCAAAGACAGGGGCGGGCGAGCAGTACTTC. This sequence encodes CASSPKTGAGEQYF.